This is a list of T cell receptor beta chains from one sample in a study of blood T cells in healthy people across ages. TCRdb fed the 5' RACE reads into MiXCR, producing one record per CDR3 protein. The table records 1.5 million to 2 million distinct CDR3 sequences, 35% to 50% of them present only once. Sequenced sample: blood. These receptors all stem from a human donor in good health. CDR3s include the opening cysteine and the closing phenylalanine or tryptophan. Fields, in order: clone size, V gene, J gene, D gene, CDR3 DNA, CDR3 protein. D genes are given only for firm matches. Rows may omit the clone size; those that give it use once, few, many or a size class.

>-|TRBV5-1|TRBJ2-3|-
TGCGCCAGCAGCTCCCGGGACCTTAAAACAGCTACGCAGTATTTT
CASSSRDLKTATQYF
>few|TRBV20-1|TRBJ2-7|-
TGCAGTACTAGACCTGACAGGCCCTCCGGGTACGAGCAGTACTTC
CSTRPDRPSGYEQYF
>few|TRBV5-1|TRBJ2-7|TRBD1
TGCGCCAGCAGCATCCGACAGGGGGCCGCCTACGAGCAGTACTTC
CASSIRQGAAYEQYF
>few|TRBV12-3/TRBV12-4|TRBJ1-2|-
TGTGCCAGCAGTTTGGAAGGGGCGGACTATGGCTACACCTTC
CASSLEGADYGYTF
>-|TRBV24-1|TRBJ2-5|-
TGTGCCGCCAGTGACCCTACCCCGGGTTCCGGCGGGGAGACCCAGTACTTC
CAASDPTPGSGGETQYF
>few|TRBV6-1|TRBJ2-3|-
TGTGCCAGCAGTCCAATCGACACAGATACGCAGTATTTT
CASSPIDTDTQYF
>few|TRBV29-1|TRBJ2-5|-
TGCAGCGTTGATAAAGGGCTAGAGACCCAGTACTTC
CSVDKGLETQYF
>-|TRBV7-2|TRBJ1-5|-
TGTGCCAGCAGCTTCCAGGGGCACAATCAGCCCCAGCATTTT
CASSFQGHNQPQHF
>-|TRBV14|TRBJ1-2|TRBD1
TGTGCCAGCAGTCAGGTGGGACAGGTTCGAGCTAACTATGGCCACACCTTC
CASSQVGQVRANYGHTF
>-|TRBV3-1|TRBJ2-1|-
TGTGCCAGCAGCCAAGAGGGACTGCACTTCAGGCAGCAGTTCTTC
CASSQEGLHFRQQFF
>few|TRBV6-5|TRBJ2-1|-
TGTGCCAGCAGTTACTCGAGTGGACAGAGGGGCAATGAGCAGTTCTTC
CASSYSSGQRGNEQFF
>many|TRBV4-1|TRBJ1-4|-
TGCGCCAGCAGCCAATTGGGCAGTAATGAAAAACTGTTTTTT
CASSQLGSNEKLFF
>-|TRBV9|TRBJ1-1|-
TGTGCCAGCAGCGTCGGGGGGCTGTCGAACACTGAAGCTTTCTTT
CASSVGGLSNTEAFF
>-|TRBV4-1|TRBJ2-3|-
TGCGCCAGCAGCCAAGTAGTCAGTAGGGGGACAACAGATACGCAGTATTTT
CASSQVVSRGTTDTQYF
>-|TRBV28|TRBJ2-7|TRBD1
TGTGCCAGCAGTCCCCCGGGACAGGGTATTTTCGAGCAGTACTTC
CASSPPGQGIFEQYF
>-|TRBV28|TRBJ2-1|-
TGTGCCAGCGGGGGTCGGTACAATGAGCAGTTCTTC
CASGGRYNEQFF
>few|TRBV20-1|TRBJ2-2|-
TGCAGTGCTAGGTTCATCAACACCGGGGAGCTGTTTTTT
CSARFINTGELFF
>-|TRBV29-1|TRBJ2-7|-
TGCAGCGTCCTCTCAGTCAGTTCCTACGAGCAGTACTTC
CSVLSVSSYEQYF
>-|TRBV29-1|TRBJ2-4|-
TGCAGCGTGGAACTACAGGGTTACGAACAGTACTTC
CSVELQGYEQYF
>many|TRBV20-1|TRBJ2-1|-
TGCAGTGCTACGCAGGATGGGGGCGGGGAGCAGTTCTTC
CSATQDGGGEQFF
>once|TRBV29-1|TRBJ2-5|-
TGCAGCGTTGAAGATCAGAGGGCTAGACAAGAGACCCAGTACTTC
CSVEDQRARQETQYF
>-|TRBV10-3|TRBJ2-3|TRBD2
TGTGCCAGCCAGACTAGCGGGGGCACAGATACGCAGTATTTT
CASQTSGGTDTQYF
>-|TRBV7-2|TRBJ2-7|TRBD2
TGTGCCAGCAGCTTAACAAGCCCGGGACTAGCTTCTTCCTACGAGCAGTACTTC
CASSLTSPGLASSYEQYF
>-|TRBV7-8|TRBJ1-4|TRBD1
TGTGCCAGCAGCCTACAGGGGCCAGGTGAAAAACTGTTTTTT
CASSLQGPGEKLFF
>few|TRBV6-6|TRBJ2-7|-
TGTGCCAGCAGTTTCCAGACAGCACAGACGTACGAGCAGTACTTC
CASSFQTAQTYEQYF
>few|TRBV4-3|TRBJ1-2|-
TGCGCCAGCAGCCAAGATTTGTGGAGGGATTATGGCTACACCTTC
CASSQDLWRDYGYTF
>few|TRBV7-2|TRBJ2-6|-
TGTGCCAGCAGCCATGTCAGCTCTGGGGCCAACGTCCTGACTTTC
CASSHVSSGANVLTF
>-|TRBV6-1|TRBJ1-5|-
TGTGCCAGCAGTGAAGCGCTTCATCAGCCCCAGCATTTT
CASSEALHQPQHF
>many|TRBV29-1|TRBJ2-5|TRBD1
TGCAGCGCAGACAGGGGCCAAGAGACCCAGTACTTC
CSADRGQETQYF
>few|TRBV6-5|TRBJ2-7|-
TGTGCCAGCAGTTACGTTCAGGGTTTGTACGAGCAGTACTTC
CASSYVQGLYEQYF
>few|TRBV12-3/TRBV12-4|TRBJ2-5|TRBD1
TGTGCCAGCAGCTCCATCAACAGGGGGTCGAAGACCCAGTACTTC
CASSSINRGSKTQYF
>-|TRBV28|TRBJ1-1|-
TGTGCCAGCAGCCACCAACAGGGTTTTAACCAGCCCAACACTGAAGCTTTCTTT
CASSHQQGFNQPNTEAFF
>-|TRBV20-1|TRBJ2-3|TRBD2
TGCAGTGCTCCCCGGGAGGGGCGAGATACGCAGTATTTT
CSAPREGRDTQYF
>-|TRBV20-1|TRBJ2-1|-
TGCAGTGCTAGCGGACCTACTTACAATGAGCAGTTCTTC
CSASGPTYNEQFF
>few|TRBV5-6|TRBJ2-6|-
TGTGCCAGCAGCTTATCGGGGTTTGGGGCCAACGTCCTGACTTTC
CASSLSGFGANVLTF
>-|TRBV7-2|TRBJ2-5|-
TGTGCCAGCAGCTTAGTTCACCTTCGGGGCCCCTACGAACAGTACTTC
CASSLVHLRGPYEQYF
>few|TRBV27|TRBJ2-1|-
TGTGCCAGCAGTTTAGTTGGTTTTGAGCAGTTCTTC
CASSLVGFEQFF
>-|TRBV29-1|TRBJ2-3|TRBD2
TGCAGCGCGGGCGGTAGCGGGGTTAGCACAGATACGCAGTATTTT
CSAGGSGVSTDTQYF
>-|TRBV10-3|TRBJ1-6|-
TGTGCCATCAGCGACCATGGATATAATTCACCCCTCCACTTT
CAISDHGYNSPLHF
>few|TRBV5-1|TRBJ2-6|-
TGCGCCAGCAGCCGTAGGGTGGCCGGGGCCAACGTCCTGACTTTC
CASSRRVAGANVLTF
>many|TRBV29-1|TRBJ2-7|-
TGCAGCGTAGCTACAGGGACCTGGTCCTACGAGCAGTACTTC
CSVATGTWSYEQYF
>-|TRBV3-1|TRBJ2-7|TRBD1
TGTGCCAGCAGGGGGACAGCCTACGAGCAGTACTTC
CASRGTAYEQYF
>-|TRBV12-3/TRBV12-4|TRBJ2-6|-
TGTGCCAGCAGCCCCTCGTTGACCAACGTCCTGACTTTC
CASSPSLTNVLTF
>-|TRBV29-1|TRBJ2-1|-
TGCAGCGTTGAAGAACCCGGGCTGCGGGGTGAGCAGTTCTTC
CSVEEPGLRGEQFF
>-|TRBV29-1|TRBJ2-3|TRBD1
TGCAGCGTTGTGGGAGACAGGGGCCACACAGATACGCAGTATTTT
CSVVGDRGHTDTQYF
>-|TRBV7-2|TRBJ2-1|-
TGTGCCAGCAGCTTAGCAACCCTAGTCTTTGCATACAATGAGCAGTTCTTC
CASSLATLVFAYNEQFF
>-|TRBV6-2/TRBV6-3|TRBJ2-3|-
TGTGCCAGCAGTTCAGAGCGGATACTCACAGATACGCAGTATTTT
CASSSERILTDTQYF
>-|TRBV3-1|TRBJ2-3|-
TGTGCCAGCAGCCAAGGTCCAACCACAGATACGCAGTATTTT
CASSQGPTTDTQYF